A selection of T cell receptor beta chains follows, all from one sample in a study of T cell changes during pregnancy in multiple sclerosis. Sequenced by immunoSEQ multiplex PCR; TCRdb stores in-frame clones only, minus some. The repertoire includes fewer than 70,000 clones, 89% of them detected once, and roughly 2.7% sits in the top ten. Sequenced here: peripheral blood, sampled in the first trimester of pregnancy. The receptor set was obtained from a female donor with multiple sclerosis, enrolled in a pregnancy study. Both conserved end residues are part of each CDR3. A D gene is named only where the DNA matches it firmly. The size field is filled for only some rows; it gives once, few, many or a size class.

v_gene,abundance,j_gene,d_gene,CDR3aa,CDR3nt
TRBV7-2,NA,TRBJ2-7,NA,CASSLTNTYEQYF,TGTGCCAGCAGCTTAACTAACACCTACGAGCAGTACTTC
TRBV10-2,NA,TRBJ2-2,NA,CASSVMAIALGELFF,TGCGCCAGCAGTGTAATGGCCATAGCCTTAGGGGAGCTGTTTTTT
TRBV2,NA,TRBJ2-7,TRBD1,CASGPGTVTVEQYF,TGTGCCAGCGGACCCGGGACAGTTACGGTCGAGCAGTACTTC
TRBV4-3,NA,TRBJ2-7,NA,CASSPAYRDYEQYF,TGCGCCAGCAGCCCAGCTTACAGAGACTACGAGCAGTACTTC
TRBV18,NA,TRBJ2-3,TRBD2,CASSPPGLAGSTDTQYF,TGTGCCAGCTCACCACCGGGGCTAGCGGGGTCGACAGATACGCAGTATTTT
TRBV27,NA,TRBJ2-7,TRBD2,CASSSQREDHEQYF,TGTGCCAGCAGTTCACAGCGGGAGGACCACGAGCAGTACTTC
TRBV6-5,NA,TRBJ2-2,TRBD2,CASSYSGGAGELFF,TGTGCCAGCAGTTACTCGGGGGGGGCCGGGGAGCTGTTTTTT
TRBV5-5,NA,TRBJ1-1,NA,CASSLERGRIMNTEAFF,TGTGCCAGCAGCTTGGAGCGGGGGCGGATAATGAACACTGAAGCTTTCTTT
TRBV9,NA,TRBJ2-7,NA,CASSDSNYYEQYF,TGTGCCAGCAGCGATTCTAACTACTACGAGCAGTACTTC
TRBV2,NA,TRBJ2-4,NA,CASSLQGAKNIQYF,TGTGCCAGCAGTTTACAGGGTGCCAAAAACATTCAGTACTTC
TRBV5-1,NA,TRBJ1-3,NA,CASSLDGDSGNTIYF,TGCGCCAGCAGCTTGGACGGGGACTCTGGAAACACCATATATTTT
TRBV6-6,NA,TRBJ2-5,TRBD1,CASSYDRGPETQYF,TGTGCCAGCAGTTACGACAGGGGACCAGAGACCCAGTACTTC
TRBV28,NA,TRBJ1-3,NA,CASIPTGKSGNTIYF,TGTGCCAGCATTCCTACGGGGAAATCTGGAAACACCATATATTTT
TRBV7-2,NA,TRBJ1-2,TRBD1,CASSEQGGDYGYTF,TGTGCCAGCAGCGAGCAGGGGGGAGACTATGGCTACACCTTC
TRBV6-1,NA,TRBJ1-5,TRBD1,CASSADRVNQPQHF,TGTGCCAGCAGCGCGGACAGGGTCAATCAGCCCCAGCATTTT
TRBV2,once,TRBJ2-7,TRBD2,CASTRSGARSSYEQYF,TGTGCCAGCACCCGAAGCGGGGCCAGGAGCTCCTACGAGCAGTACTTC
TRBV18,NA,TRBJ2-1,TRBD2,CASSPPGLAGTNEQFF,TGTGCCAGCTCACCACCGGGACTAGCGGGGACAAATGAGCAGTTCTTC
TRBV7-2,NA,TRBJ2-5,TRBD1,CASSQRTGYQETQYF,TGTGCCAGCAGCCAAAGGACAGGGTATCAAGAGACCCAGTACTTC
TRBV27,NA,TRBJ1-2,TRBD1,CASALRGQGLYGYTF,TGTGCCAGCGCCCTCAGGGGACAGGGCCTCTATGGCTACACCTTC
TRBV19,NA,TRBJ1-1,TRBD1,CASSSDRSAFF,TGTGCCAGTAGTTCGGACAGGTCGGCTTTCTTT
TRBV9,NA,TRBJ1-4,NA,CASSVDVAVEKLFF,TGTGCCAGCAGCGTAGACGTAGCAGTTGAAAAACTGTTTTTT
TRBV10-1,NA,TRBJ2-2,TRBD1,CASSQTGGTGELFF,TGCGCCAGCAGTCAGACAGGGGGAACCGGGGAGCTGTTTTTT
TRBV19,NA,TRBJ1-1,TRBD1,CASSMIGGKRTEAFF,TGTGCCAGTAGTATGATAGGGGGCAAGAGAACTGAAGCTTTCTTT
TRBV30,NA,TRBJ1-5,NA,CAWSRRQASLNQPQHF,TGTGCCTGGAGTCGAAGGCAGGCCAGCCTTAATCAGCCCCAGCATTTT
TRBV27,NA,TRBJ1-2,TRBD1,CASSSRRGLDYGYTF,TGTGCCAGCAGTTCACGAAGGGGGCTGGACTATGGCTACACCTTC
TRBV18,once,TRBJ2-7,NA,CASSPPSLARLSEQYF,TGTGCCAGCTCACCACCGAGTTTGGCGAGGCTGAGCGAGCAGTACTTC
TRBV6-5,NA,TRBJ1-1,NA,CASKRTHENTEAFF,TGTGCCAGCAAGAGAACGCATGAGAACACTGAAGCTTTCTTT
TRBV2,NA,TRBJ1-2,NA,CASSESVDSWVAYGYTF,TGTGCCAGCAGTGAATCTGTCGACAGTTGGGTGGCCTATGGCTACACCTTC
TRBV20-1,NA,TRBJ2-3,NA,CSASGGDTQYF,TGCAGTGCTAGTGGGGGGGATACGCAGTATTTT
TRBV7-9,few,TRBJ2-3,NA,CASSPKIRVTDTQYF,TGTGCCAGCAGCCCGAAAATCAGGGTTACAGATACGCAGTATTTT
TRBV18,NA,TRBJ1-2,NA,CASSLFGAYLRNYGYTF,TGTGCCAGCTCACTTTTTGGGGCCTATCTAAGGAACTATGGCTACACCTTC
TRBV4-3,NA,TRBJ2-7,NA,CASSQEAGQEQYF,TGCGCCAGCAGCCAAGAGGCAGGGCAAGAGCAGTACTTC
TRBV9,NA,TRBJ1-2,NA,CASTRGGGISLVNYGYTF,TGTGCCAGCACCCGAGGGGGGGGGATATCCCTCGTTAACTATGGCTACACCTTC
TRBV7-9,few,TRBJ1-1,NA,CASSRDSDSEAFF,TGTGCCAGCAGCCGCGACAGTGACTCTGAAGCTTTCTTT
TRBV6-6,NA,TRBJ2-7,NA,CASSYEVVSYEQYF,TGTGCCAGCAGTTACGAGGTAGTTTCCTACGAGCAGTACTTC
TRBV5-1,once,TRBJ2-3,TRBD2,CASSLVGLAGGPADTQYF,TGCGCCAGCAGCTTGGTTGGTCTAGCGGGAGGGCCGGCAGATACGCAGTATTTT
TRBV11-3,NA,TRBJ1-1,TRBD1,CASSPGGKNTEAFF,TGTGCCAGCAGCCCAGGGGGGAAGAACACTGAAGCTTTCTTT
TRBV28,NA,TRBJ2-4,NA,CATTPPGQSWNIQYF,TGTGCCACGACCCCACCGGGACAATCTTGGAACATTCAGTACTTC
TRBV4-1,NA,TRBJ2-5,TRBD1,CASSQGTRQGQGETQYF,TGCGCCAGCAGCCAAGGAACGAGACAGGGCCAGGGAGAGACCCAGTACTTC
TRBV7-9,NA,TRBJ2-3,NA,CASSLGQITDTQYF,TGTGCCAGCAGCTTAGGACAGATCACAGATACGCAGTATTTT
TRBV7-8,NA,TRBJ2-7,TRBD2,CASSVREGAQPEQYF,TGTGCCAGCAGCGTAAGGGAGGGCGCCCAGCCCGAGCAGTACTTC
TRBV7-2,NA,TRBJ2-3,TRBD2,CASSRDYLSTDTQYF,TGTGCCAGCAGCCGGGACTACCTCAGCACAGATACGCAGTATTTT
TRBV11-2,NA,TRBJ1-1,TRBD1,CASSKTRGRNTEAFF,TGTGCCAGCTCGAAGACGAGGGGGCGAAACACTGAAGCTTTCTTT
TRBV7-3,once,TRBJ1-6,TRBD1,CASSSQTGGAPLHF,TGTGCCAGCAGCTCCCAGACAGGGGGTGCACCCCTCCACTTT
TRBV4-2,NA,TRBJ1-6,TRBD1,CASSQDPTGVNSPLHF,TGTGCCAGCAGCCAAGACCCGACAGGGGTGAATTCACCCCTCCACTTT
TRBV6-6,NA,TRBJ1-5,TRBD1,CASSYLAGGDQPQHF,TGTGCCAGCAGTTACTTGGCAGGGGGCGATCAGCCCCAGCATTTT
TRBV9,NA,TRBJ2-7,TRBD1,CASSVGPSRGQGGYEQYF,TGTGCCAGCAGCGTAGGGCCATCGAGAGGACAGGGGGGCTACGAGCAGTACTTC
TRBV28,NA,TRBJ1-5,NA,CATYSGGNQPQHF,TGTGCCACTTATTCGGGTGGCAATCAGCCCCAGCATTTT
TRBV4-2,NA,TRBJ2-1,TRBD2,CASSQVSSGYNEQFF,TGTGCCAGCAGCCAAGTTTCTAGCGGCTACAATGAGCAGTTCTTC
TRBV7-2,once,TRBJ1-3,NA,CASSPDTGNTIYF,TGTGCCAGCAGCCCGGACACCGGAAACACCATATATTTT
TRBV5-1,NA,TRBJ2-1,NA,CASSDPPLAIYNEQFF,TGCGCCAGCAGCGACCCCCCCCTAGCGATCTACAATGAGCAGTTCTTC
TRBV6-5,NA,TRBJ2-7,NA,CASRHGGYEQYF,TGTGCCAGCAGACACGGGGGATACGAGCAGTACTTC
TRBV19,NA,TRBJ1-2,NA,CASSIRDYGYTF,TGTGCCAGTAGTATACGGGACTATGGCTACACCTTC
TRBV10-3,NA,TRBJ1-4,NA,CAISGWGRDEKLFF,TGTGCCATCAGTGGCTGGGGGCGAGATGAAAAACTGTTTTTT
TRBV7-9,NA,TRBJ2-1,NA,CASSLSWRDRGVNEQFF,TGTGCCAGCAGCTTATCCTGGCGGGACAGAGGCGTCAATGAGCAGTTCTTC
TRBV9,NA,TRBJ1-1,NA,CASSRSGVDTEAFF,TGTGCCAGCAGCCGGAGCGGGGTCGACACTGAAGCTTTCTTT
TRBV7-9,NA,TRBJ2-7,NA,CASSRVVSEQYF,TGTGCCAGCAGTCGGGTCGTCAGCGAGCAGTACTTC